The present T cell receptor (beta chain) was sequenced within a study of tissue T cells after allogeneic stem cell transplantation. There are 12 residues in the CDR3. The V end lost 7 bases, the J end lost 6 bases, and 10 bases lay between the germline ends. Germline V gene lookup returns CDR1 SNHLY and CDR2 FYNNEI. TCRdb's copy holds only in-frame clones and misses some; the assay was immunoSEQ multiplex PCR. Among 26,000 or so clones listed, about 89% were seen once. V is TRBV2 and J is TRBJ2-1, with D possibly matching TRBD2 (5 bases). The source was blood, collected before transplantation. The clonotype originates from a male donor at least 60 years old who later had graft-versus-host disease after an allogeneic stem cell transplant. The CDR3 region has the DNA TGTGCCAGCAAGCGAGGGATCAATGAGCAGTTCTTC. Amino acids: CASKRGINEQFF.